This T cell receptor beta chain was profiled in a study of blood T cell repertoires in COVID-19. The CDR3 is 14 residues long. Germline loops: CDR1 SGDLS, CDR2 YYNGEE. The V and J ends lost 0 bases and 4 bases respectively, with 10 bases between them. TCRdb's copy holds only in-frame clones and misses some; the assay was immunoSEQ multiplex PCR. The sample lists over 120,000 clones, more than 60% occurring once. The sample was peripheral blood. The chain combines TRBV9 with TRBJ1-2; D ambiguous. The source is a woman in her sixties with acute or convalescent COVID-19. CDR3 in DNA: TGTGCCAGCAGCGTAGATGGAGGTTCCTATGGCTACACCTTC. Encoded protein: CASSVDGGSYGYTF.